This TCR beta chain was recorded in a study of shared clonotypes between healthy human individuals. Assay used: immunoSEQ multiplex PCR; TCRdb lists only in-frame clones, some missing. The sample contains a few hundred thousand clones, around 95% of which appear only once. Germline CDR1 reads MGHDK; CDR2 reads SYGVNS. The CDR3 is made up of 14 amino acids. Trimming pared 1 base from V and 1 base from J, leaving 5 bases between. Naive CD8 cells comprised CD45RO-negative, CCR7-positively selected cells, excluding terminally differentiated effector memory CD45RA+ cells. The sample consisted of naive CD8+ T cells sorted from blood. This clonotype was sampled from a woman in her twenties or thirties in good health. V gene TRBV25-1 combines with J gene TRBJ1-3; D ambiguous. CDR3 sequence: CASSEWGSGNTIYF. The CDR3 nucleotides read TGTGCCAGCAGTGAATGGGGTTCTGGAAACACCATATATTTT.